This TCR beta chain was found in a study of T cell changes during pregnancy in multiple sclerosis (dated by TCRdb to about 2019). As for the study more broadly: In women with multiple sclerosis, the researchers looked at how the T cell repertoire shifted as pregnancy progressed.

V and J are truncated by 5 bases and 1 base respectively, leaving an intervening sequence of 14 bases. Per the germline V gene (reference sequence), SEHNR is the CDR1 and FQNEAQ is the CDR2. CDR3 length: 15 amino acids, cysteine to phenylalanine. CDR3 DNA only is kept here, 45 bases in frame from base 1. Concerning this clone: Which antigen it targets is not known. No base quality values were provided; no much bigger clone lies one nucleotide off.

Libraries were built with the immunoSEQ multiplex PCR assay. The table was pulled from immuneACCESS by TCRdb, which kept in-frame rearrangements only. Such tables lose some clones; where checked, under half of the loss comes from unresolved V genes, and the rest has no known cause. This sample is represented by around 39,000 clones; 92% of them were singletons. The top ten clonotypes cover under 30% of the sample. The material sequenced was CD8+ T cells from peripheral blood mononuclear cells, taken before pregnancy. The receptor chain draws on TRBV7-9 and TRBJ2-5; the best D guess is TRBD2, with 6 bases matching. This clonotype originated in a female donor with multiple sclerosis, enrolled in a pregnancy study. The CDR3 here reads CASSPATSSQETQYF. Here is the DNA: TGTGCCAGCAGCCCCGCGACTAGTTCCCAAGAGACCCAGTACTTC.